The 30 T cell receptor beta chains below were found in one sample sequenced in a study of T cell repertoires in cytomegalovirus infection. Their target antigens are unknown. TCRdb analysed the reads with MiXCR anew, one entry per CDR3 protein. The profile shows roughly 800,000 distinct CDR3 sequences, 25% to 35% of them singletons. The specimen was cultured CD8+ T cells from PBMCs, collected from culture after CMV antigen stimulation. These TCRs come from a human donor in good health (CMV status not recorded). Some clones in this sample may be carry-over from other donors' samples.

The chain uses TRBV20-1 and TRBJ2-5; possibly TRBD1 or TRBD2 for D (5 bases each). The germline CDR1 and CDR2 sequences are DFQATT and SNEGSKA (reference sequence). This CDR3 is 15 amino acids long. V lost 7 bases to trimming and J lost 5 bases, with 23 bases between them. The CDR3 nucleotides are TGCAGTGTTATCGACCCGGGACGAGGGCGGGAGACCCAGTACTTC. Its protein product is CSVIDPGRGRETQYF.

Ten or more counts support this clonotype. The V and J genes are TRBV7-2 and TRBJ2-7; TRBD2 matches at 7 bases. Germline CDR1 is SGHTA and CDR2 is FQGNSA. After removal of 2 bases from V and 3 bases from J, the junction contained 4 bases not matched to a gene. The length of the CDR3 is 14 residues. The CDR3 bases are TGTGCCAGCAGCTTACAGCGGGGTTTCTACGAGCAGTACTTC. It codes for CASSLQRGFYEQYF. The variable domain in full, completed from reference TRBV7-2 and TRBJ2-7, reads GAGVSQSPSNKVTEKGKDVELRCDPISGHTALYWYRQSLGQGLEFLIYFQGNSAPDKSGLPSDRFSAERTGGSVSTLTIQRTQQEDSAVYLCASSLQRGFYEQYFGPGTRLTVT.

The V call is TRBV7-2, the J call TRBJ1-3; TRBD1 might be the D (5 bases). Trimming left V 8 bases short and J 4 bases short, with 18 bases between. Germline CDR1 is SGHTA and CDR2 is FQGNSA. This CDR3 has 15 residues. This CDR3 reads CASSIGTASGNTIYF. Here the CDR3 DNA reads TGTGCCAGCTCCATTGGGACGGCAAGCGGAAACACCATATATTTT. Based on the CDR3 plus reference TRBV7-2 and TRBJ1-3, the full variable domain is GAGVSQSPSNKVTEKGKDVELRCDPISGHTALYWYRQSLGQGLEFLIYFQGNSAPDKSGLPSDRFSAERTGGSVSTLTIQRTQQEDSAVYLCASSIGTASGNTIYFGEGSWLTVV.

A single count supports this clonotype. The chain links TRBV14 to TRBJ2-1; a weak D match, TRBD1 (6 bases). The CDR3 spans 15 residues. V was pared by 2 bases and J by 4 bases, with 12 bases between. CDR1 is SGHDN and CDR2 is FVKESK in the germline V gene. CDR3 in DNA: TGTGCCAGCAGCCAATTCCCGGACAGATACAATGAGCAGTTCTTC. This translates into CASSQFPDRYNEQFF.

This clonotype showed up just once. The chain recombines TRBV27 with TRBJ1-4, with 7 bases matching TRBD1. V lost 5 bases to trimming and J lost 7 bases; unmatched junction nucleotides: 13. This CDR3 has 16 amino acids. Germline V gene lookup returns CDR1 MNHEY and CDR2 SMNVEV (reference sequence). Written as DNA, the CDR3 is TGTGCCAGCAGTGCGAGACAGGGAACCTTAATTGAAAAACTGTTTTTT. It translates to CASSARQGTLIEKLFF.

The table lists this clonotype with a few counts. CDR3 loop: CASSYARTGRLYNEQFF. CDR3 DNA: TGTGCCAGCAGTTACGCCCGAACTGGACGACTCTACAATGAGCAGTTCTTC. V and J are TRBV6-2 or TRBV6-3 and TRBJ2-1; D unresolved. CDR1 is MNHEY and CDR2 is SVGEGT in the germline V gene. Between the trimmed V and J ends, which lost 2 bases and 3 bases, there was a span of 17 bases. The CDR3 is 17 amino acids.

This clonotype was counted at least ten times. The V and J genes are TRBV28 and TRBJ1-5; weak D call: TRBD1 (6 bases). The germline V gene has CDR1 MDHEN and CDR2 SYDVKM. This CDR3 has 14 residues. Trimming removed 6 bases from V and 4 bases from J, with 13 bases in between. In DNA form, the CDR3 reads TGTGCCAGCAGGGGATCGGACAGAAATCAGCCCCAGCATTTT. This translates into CASRGSDRNQPQHF. The full variable domain, in which reference TRBV28 and TRBJ1-5 provide the parts outside the CDR3, is DVKVTQSSRYLVKRTGEKVFLECVQDMDHENMFWYRQDPGLGLRLIYFSYDVKMKEKGDIPEGYSVSREKKERFSLILESASTNQTSMYLCASRGSDRNQPQHFGDGTRLSIL.

This clonotype was observed a handful of times. The chain couples TRBV6-1 to TRBJ2-1, with D unclear. The germline gives CDR1 MNHNS, CDR2 SASEGT. Trimming shortened V by 6 bases and J by 8 bases, and 11 bases separated the two germline ends. The CDR3 consists of 12 residues. The CDR3 DNA is TGTGCCAGCAGCTCAGATCAGGATGAGCAGTTCTTC. Amino acids: CASSSDQDEQFF.

The chain uses TRBV20-1 and TRBJ1-2; D unresolved. The CDR3 consists of 13 residues. Looked up from germline, CDR1 is DFQATT and CDR2 is SNEGSKA (reference sequence). The V end was cut by 3 bases, the J end by 2 bases, with 10 bases between. CDR3 region: CSAREGGNYGYTF. In DNA, the CDR3 is TGCAGTGCTAGGGAGGGAGGAAACTATGGCTACACCTTC.

The rearrangement links TRBV5-5 to TRBJ2-1; D is tentatively TRBD1 or TRBD2 (6 bases each). This CDR3 is 16 amino acids long. Trimming stripped 5 bases from V and 2 bases from J, with 17 bases between. Germline V lookup: CDR1 SGHKS, CDR2 YYEKEE (reference sequence). The CDR3 reads CASSHGKGGTYNEQFF. The CDR3 coding sequence is TGTGCCAGCAGTCACGGGAAGGGGGGCACCTACAATGAGCAGTTCTTC.

The table lists this clonotype with a few counts. The chain recombines TRBV7-4 with TRBJ2-7; D unclear. The CDR3 is 12 residues long. Germline assignment: CDR1 SGHVT and CDR2 SQSDAQ. The germline V and J ends were trimmed by 5 bases and 4 bases, with 9 bases remaining between them. Here the CDR3 reads CASSDRRYEQYF. As DNA, the CDR3 is TGTGCCAGCAGCGACCGCCGGTACGAGCAGTACTTC.

This clonotype was seen a handful of times. V and J are TRBV2 and TRBJ2-4, with TRBD2 identical over 10 bases. Germline assignment: CDR1 SNHLY and CDR2 FYNNEI. The CDR3 length is 12 residues. With V trimmed by 6 bases and J by 11 bases, 4 bases remained unmatched. This chain's CDR3 is CASRTSGVFQYF. The DNA of the CDR3 is TGTGCCAGCAGAACTAGCGGGGTCTTTCAGTACTTC.

The chain joins TRBV5-6 to TRBJ1-5, with D hard to call. V was clipped by 3 bases and J by 7 bases, with 11 bases between them. CDR3 length equals 13 residues. Germline loops: CDR1 SGHDT, CDR2 YYEEEE. The CDR3, as DNA: TGTGCCAGCAGCTCCCGACCCCAACAGCCCCAGCATTTT. Its protein product is CASSSRPQQPQHF.

This clonotype was seen ten or more times. The chain employs TRBV6-5 and TRBJ2-2, with 13 positions matching TRBD2. V gave up 5 bases and J gave up 8 bases; unmatched junction bases: 2. This CDR3 is built from 14 residues. Germline CDR1 MNHEY, CDR2 SVGAGI. For the CDR3, the DNA is TGTGCCAGCAGTGGACTAGCGGGGGAGGGGGAGCTGTTTTTT. Translating it yields CASSGLAGEGELFF.

The CDR3, as DNA: TGTGCCAGCAGCTCTCCTTCGACTAGAGGGGGGAGGAATACGCAGTATTTT. It encodes CASSSPSTRGGRNTQYF. This sequence joins TRBV11-3 and TRBJ2-3; D could derive from TRBD1 or TRBD2 (6 bases each). The CDR3 covers 17 residues. The germline V gene has CDR1 SGHNT and CDR2 YENEEA. V was shortened by 4 bases and J by 7 bases, with 24 bases between the two germline ends.

This chain links TRBV9 with TRBJ2-1; the D is unclear. CDR1 is SGDLS, CDR2 YYNGEE, per germline. V was clipped by 0 bases and J by 9 bases, with 7 bases between them. The CDR3 has 12 residues. CDR3 sequence (DNA): TGTGCCAGCAGCGTAGCTGGTGCTGAGCAGTTCTTC. It specifies CASSVAGAEQFF. The full variable domain, its missing parts supplied by reference TRBV9 and TRBJ2-1, is DSGVTQTPKHLITATGQRVTLRCSPRSGDLSVYWYQQSLDQGLQFLIQYYNGEERAKGNILERFSAQQFPDLHSELNLSSLELGDSALYFCASSVAGAEQFFGPGTRLTVL.

The rearrangement uses TRBV10-3 and TRBJ1-5; D perhaps matches TRBD1 (5 bases). Trimming took 4 bases from V and 7 from J, leaving 11 bases between them. The CDR3 is 13 amino acids. The germline gives CDR1 ENHRY, CDR2 SYGVKD. CDR3 in amino acids: CAISVGGGQPQHF. As DNA, the CDR3 is TGTGCCATCAGTGTGGGGGGTGGACAGCCCCAGCATTTT.

The chain uses TRBV5-1 and TRBJ2-7; D is tentatively TRBD1 or TRBD2 (6 bases each). CDR3 length: 14 residues. Per germline, CDR1 SGHRS and CDR2 YFSETQ. The V end was cut by 0 bases, the J end by 5 bases, with 12 bases between. CDR3 bases: TGCGCCAGCAGCTTGGATGGGGGGCTCAACGAGCAGTACGTC. It codes for CASSLDGGLNEQYV.

This clonotype has more than one count but fewer than ten. The chain recombines TRBV6-2 or TRBV6-3 with TRBJ1-2; 11 nucleotides match TRBD1. The CDR3 contains 15 residues. Trimming cost V 7 bases and J 3 bases; bases outside gene matches: 7. Germline values: CDR1 MNHEY, CDR2 SVGEGT. The CDR3 region is CASIEGQGADYGYTF. The CDR3 bases are TGTGCCAGCATTGAAGGACAGGGGGCAGACTATGGCTACACCTTC.

Only a few counts were recorded for this clonotype. The chain employs TRBV20-1 and TRBJ2-1; 7 bases are a match to TRBD1. The CDR3 spans 14 residues. Germline loops: CDR1 DFQATT, CDR2 SNEGSKA (reference sequence). V was clipped by 3 bases and J by 4 bases; unmatched bases: 6. DNA of the CDR3: TGCAGTGCTAGGGGGACAGATGGGTACAATGAGCAGTTCTTC. Its protein product is CSARGTDGYNEQFF.

This clonotype was found a few times. CDR3 protein: CASSGGGQYEAFF. CDR3 sequence (DNA): TGTGCCAGCAGTGGAGGGGGACAGTATGAAGCTTTCTTT. This rearrangement joins TRBV12-3 or TRBV12-4 to TRBJ1-1, with 7 bases that match TRBD1. The CDR3 is 13 residues long. The V and J ends lost 5 bases and 7 bases, in that order; junction bases with no gene match: 7.

V usage is TRBV25-1 and J usage is TRBJ1-2; no reliable D call. V gave up 3 bases and J gave up 11 bases, with 10 bases separating them. Germline CDR1 reads MGHDK; CDR2 reads SYGVNS. CDR3 length equals 11 residues. DNA for the CDR3: TGTGCCAGCAGTGATCCTCGGGGATACACCTTC. This codes for CASSDPRGYTF.

Notes on this clonotype: Given the absence of the conserved phenylalanine or tryptophan at the CDR3 end, a read error is likely. The chain employs TRBV25-1 and TRBJ1-1; D is undetermined. CDR1 is MGHDK and CDR2 is SYGVNS in the germline V gene. Between the trimmed V and J ends, which lost 0 bases and 4 bases, there was a span of 12 bases. The CDR3 runs to 15 residues. CDR3 amino acids: CASSEYFPDGTEAFS. CDR3 DNA: TGTGCCAGCAGTGAATATTTCCCGGACGGCACTGAAGCTTTCTCT.

This clonotype occurred a few times. V and J are TRBV7-7 and TRBJ2-3; D remains ambiguous. The CDR3 is 15 residues long. Per germline, CDR1 SSHAT and CDR2 FNYEAQ (reference sequence). The CDR3 DNA follows: TGTGCTAGCTCACCCTATCGCTCCCGCACAGATACGCAGTATTTT. As protein: CASSPYRSRTDTQYF.

The chain carries TRBV19 and TRBJ1-1; D uncertain. This CDR3 spans 11 amino acids. Germline lookup yields CDR1 LNHDA and CDR2 SQIVND (reference sequence). Trimming cost V 3 bases and J 7 bases, with 6 bases left between them. The CDR3 reads CASSIFGEAFF. CDR3 sequence (DNA): TGTGCCAGTAGTATTTTTGGTGAAGCTTTCTTT.

This chain connects TRBV4-3 to TRBJ2-2, with D tentatively TRBD1 or TRBD2 (5 bases each). Germline CDR1 and CDR2: LGHNA and YSLEER. This CDR3 has 16 amino acids. Trimming stripped 0 bases from V and 6 bases from J, with 14 bases between. The CDR3 sequence is CASSQDGGPGPGELFF. CDR3 nucleotide sequence: TGCGCCAGCAGCCAAGATGGGGGACCGGGACCCGGGGAGCTGTTTTTT.

The V call is TRBV12-3 or TRBV12-4, the J call TRBJ2-7; D gene ambiguous. Trimming stripped 8 bases from V and 2 bases from J, with 10 bases between. This CDR3 spans 12 amino acids. The CDR3 region is CASGRLAYEQYF. The CDR3 region has the DNA TGTGCCAGCGGACGTCTTGCCTACGAGCAGTACTTC.

The table lists this clonotype with a few counts. The V gene is TRBV6-2 or TRBV6-3, the J gene TRBJ2-1; the match to TRBD2 covers 8 bases. CDR3 length: 15 amino acids. Germline V gene sequence: CDR1 MNHEY, CDR2 SVGEGT. The V and J ends lost 7 bases and 5 bases, in that order; junction bases with no gene match: 10. CDR3 amino acids: CASNHPGGLHNEQFF. The CDR3 DNA is TGTGCCAGCAACCATCCGGGGGGGCTCCACAATGAGCAGTTCTTC.

CDR3 sequence: CASSPVATPGELFF. The CDR3 region has the DNA TGTGCCAGCAGCCCCGTGGCGACACCCGGGGAGCTGTTTTTT. This sequence joins TRBV7-6 and TRBJ2-2; D not resolved. Per germline, CDR1 SGHVS and CDR2 FNYEAQ. With 5 bases removed from V and 6 bases from J, the gap between germline ends came to 13 bases. There are 14 residues in the CDR3.

This chain links TRBV10-3 with TRBJ1-1; possible D gene TRBD1, 5 bases. Germline V CDR1 and CDR2: ENHRY, SYGVKD. The CDR3 is 18 residues long. V shed 0 bases and J shed 7 bases, with 24 bases lying between them. CDR3 sequence (DNA): TGTGCCATCAGTGAGTCGATTTCGGGGGAGGCGTCTAAATTTGAAGCTTTCTTT. Translation gives CAISESISGEASKFEAFF.